Listed below are T cell receptor beta chains from one sample, sequenced in a study of blood T cell repertoires in COVID-19. Data came from immunoSEQ multiplex PCR; TCRdb stores just in-frame clones and leaves some out. This table holds 60,000 to 70,000 clones, about 90% found once. Sequencing was done on a sample of peripheral blood. These receptor sequences come from a human donor with active COVID-19. The donor label of this sample is uncertain. Both conserved end residues are part of each CDR3. The D gene is left open where the match is weak. Clone size is shown for a subset of rows, as once, few, many or a class of expanded clone.

TRBJ2-1 TRBV7-9 TRBD1 . TGTGCCAGCAGCTTAGTCCGGGACAGGGGAGGCAATGAGCAGTTCTTC CASSLVRDRGGNEQFF
TRBJ2-3 TRBV6-5 . . TGTGCCAGCAGTTACGTCGGGAGCACAGATACGCAGTATTTT CASSYVGSTDTQYF
TRBJ2-7 TRBV27 . . TGTGCCAGCAGTTTATCTGTCCAGGACGAGCAGTACTTC CASSLSVQDEQYF
TRBJ2-7 TRBV7-3 . . TGTGCCAGCAGCCCTAGGGGGGGTACCCCCTACGAGCAGTACTTC CASSPRGGTPYEQYF
TRBJ2-5 TRBV7-9 . . TGTGCCAGCACCACGCCCGGGGTTGGCAGCCAGTACTTC CASTTPGVGSQYF
TRBJ2-7 TRBV19 TRBD1 . TGTGCCAGTGCGCAATTAGGACAGGGGCCCGAGCAGTACTTC CASAQLGQGPEQYF
TRBJ2-1 TRBV7-2 . . TGTGCCAGCAGCCCCCAGGCCATAACTTCTTCCTACAATGAGCAGTTCTTC CASSPQAITSSYNEQFF
TRBJ2-7 TRBV3-1/TRBV3-2 TRBD1 . TGTGCCAGCGGAAGACAGGGGGCCGGCCCCGAGCAGTACTTC CASGRQGAGPEQYF
TRBJ1-2 TRBV24-1 . once TGTGCCACCAGTGATTTACCCGGGGTCGGGGGCTACACCTTC CATSDLPGVGGYTF
TRBJ2-7 TRBV10-3 . few TGTGCCATCGACCAGGGATTATCCCTCGAGCAGTACTTC CAIDQGLSLEQYF
TRBJ2-7 TRBV6-6 TRBD2 . TGTGCCAGCAGTCACACTAGCGGGAGGGCCCGGGAACACGAGCAGTACTTC CASSHTSGRAREHEQYF
TRBJ2-2 TRBV18 . . TGTGCCAGCTCACCAGGCTCCACCGGGGAGCTGTTTTTT CASSPGSTGELFF
TRBJ2-5 TRBV27 TRBD2 . TGTGCCAGCAGTTTGCGGGAGCGGGAGACCCAGTACTTC CASSLRERETQYF
TRBJ2-1 TRBV12-5 TRBD1 . TGTGCTAGTGGCCATGGACAGGGGGCGAACAATGAGCAGTTCTTC CASGHGQGANNEQFF
TRBJ1-5 TRBV28 . . TGTGCCAGCGGAGGGCGGTCCGAGTTGCCCCAGCATTTT CASGGRSELPQHF
TRBJ2-1 TRBV6-4 . . TGTGCCAGCAGTGCGAGCTCCTACAATGAGCAGTTCTTC CASSASSYNEQFF
TRBJ2-2 TRBV3-1/TRBV3-2 TRBD1 . TGTGCCAGCAGCCAGACAGGGGGTTCGAACACCGGGGAGCTGTTTTTT CASSQTGGSNTGELFF
TRBJ2-3 TRBV3-1/TRBV3-2 TRBD2 . TGTGCCAGCAGCAGCCTAGCGGGAAGTGGAGCAGATACGCAGTATTTT CASSSLAGSGADTQYF
TRBJ1-5 TRBV6-5 . . TGTGCCAGCAGCGTCCGACATTCCGCGAATCAGCCCCAGCATTTT CASSVRHSANQPQHF
TRBJ2-7 TRBV28 TRBD2 . TGTGCCAGCAGTCCCGGAGGGAGCGGGAGGTACGAGCAGTACTTC CASSPGGSGRYEQYF
TRBJ2-1 TRBV7-6 . . TGTGCCAGCAGCTTCCCCGGGACTGGGGCAAATGAGCAGTTCTTC CASSFPGTGANEQFF
TRBJ2-2 TRBV19 TRBD2 . TGTGCCAGTAGTTCGGGACTAGCGGCGAACACCGGGGAGCTGTTTTTT CASSSGLAANTGELFF
TRBJ1-6 TRBV14 . . TGTGCCAGCAGCCAAGCGGGGTTCTGGTCACCCCTCCACTTT CASSQAGFWSPLHF
TRBJ1-5 TRBV20-1 . . TGCAGTGCTAGATCGGACAGTTTCCAGCATTTT CSARSDSFQHF
TRBJ2-1 TRBV7-2 . . TGTGCCAGCAGCAAATCACAGACAGTGTCCTCCTACAATGAGCAGTTCTTC CASSKSQTVSSYNEQFF
TRBJ1-5 TRBV28 . . TGTGCCAGCAGTACGGCGGCCCTGGATAGCAATCAGCCCCAGCATTTT CASSTAALDSNQPQHF